This T cell receptor beta chain came from a study of shared clonotypes between healthy human individuals. Trimming cost V 7 bases and J 6 bases; bases outside gene matches: 12. The CDR3 covers 16 residues. CDR1 SNHLY and CDR2 FYNNEI come from the germline V gene. Libraries were prepared by immunoSEQ multiplex PCR; TCRdb keeps only in-frame clonotypes and omits some of them. The data show about 530,000 clones, approximately 95% seen once. This receptor was taken from a woman younger than 45 in good health. Sequencing was performed on naive CD4+ T cells sorted from blood. Subset defined: CD45RA+ positively selected. V is TRBV2 and J is TRBJ2-7; 13 bases match TRBD2. The CDR3 sequence: CASNGGLAGVRIEQYF. DNA for the CDR3: TGTGCCAGCAATGGTGGACTAGCGGGAGTTCGTATCGAGCAGTACTTC.